These T cell receptor beta chains were read from a single sample in a study of shared clonotypes between healthy human individuals. TCRdb's copy holds only in-frame clones and misses some; the assay was immunoSEQ multiplex PCR. The sample consists of 980,000 or so clones, 70% to 85% of them appearing once. Sequenced: memory CD4+ T cells sorted from blood. The receptor source for this set is a young man in good health. Each CDR3 is given with its conserved first and last residue. A D gene is named only where the DNA matches it firmly. Only some rows state a clone size, as once, few, many or a class for expanded clones.

>TRBD1|-|TRBV7-9|TRBJ2-7
TGTGCCAGCAGCTTTAAGATTCTGGGACAGGGGGCCGACGAGCAGTACTTC
CASSFKILGQGADEQYF
>-|-|TRBV27|TRBJ1-2
TGTGCCAGCAGTTCTAGGGCCCAGGGAGATTATGGCTACACCTTC
CASSSRAQGDYGYTF
>-|-|TRBV30|TRBJ1-2
TGTGCCTGGAGTGTAGGAGGTGGAGGTGGCTACACCTTC
CAWSVGGGGGYTF
>-|-|TRBV7-9|TRBJ2-5
TGTGCCAGCAGCCTCGCCAGACAAGAGACCCAGTACTTC
CASSLARQETQYF
>-|-|TRBV30|TRBJ1-3
TGTGCCTGGAGTGTGGACGCCTCTGGAAACACCATATATTTT
CAWSVDASGNTIYF
>-|-|TRBV6-6|TRBJ2-3
TGTGCCAGCAGTTCGATAGATACGCAGTATTTT
CASSSIDTQYF
>TRBD1|-|TRBV30|TRBJ1-6
TGTGCCTGGAGTAAAGACAGGGACTCACCCCTCCACTTT
CAWSKDRDSPLHF
>-|-|TRBV21-1|TRBJ2-4
TGTGCCAGCTCGGGCGGGGCGGGCGTCGGTGAAAACATTCAGTACTTC
CASSGGAGVGENIQYF
>-|-|TRBV18|TRBJ2-7
TGTGCCAGCTCCATGACAGGAATAATTTCCTACGAGCAGTACTTC
CASSMTGIISYEQYF
>-|-|TRBV25-1|TRBJ2-7
TGTGCCAGCAGTGAGACCGGACGGTACGAGCAGTACTTC
CASSETGRYEQYF
>TRBD2|-|TRBV10-3|TRBJ2-5
TGTGCCATCAGTGAGATAGCGGGGGGCCGATACTTC
CAISEIAGGRYF
>-|few|TRBV5-1|TRBJ1-2
TGCGCCAGCAGCTTGGACCCCGGGACTCAAGGGGGCTACACCTTC
CASSLDPGTQGGYTF
>-|-|TRBV27|TRBJ1-3
TGTGCCAGCAGTTTCAGGGCTACTGGAAACACCATATATTTT
CASSFRATGNTIYF
>-|-|TRBV10-3|TRBJ1-1
TGTGCCATCAGTGTATCCGGGAACACTGAAGCTTTCTTT
CAISVSGNTEAFF
>-|-|TRBV27|TRBJ1-2
TGTGCCAGCAGTTCCCACGGGGGGGTTGGTGGCTACACCTTC
CASSSHGGVGGYTF
>-|-|TRBV10-1|TRBJ2-2
TGCGCCAGCAGGAAAGGGATCAACACCGGGGAGCTGTTTTTT
CASRKGINTGELFF
>-|-|TRBV19|TRBJ2-7
TGTGCCAGTATCCGAATAGGGGACTACGAGCAGTACTTC
CASIRIGDYEQYF
>-|-|TRBV7-7|TRBJ2-5
TGTGCTAGCAGCATGGAGGGATCCCAAGAGACCCAGTACTTC
CASSMEGSQETQYF
>-|-|TRBV11-2|TRBJ1-1
TGTGCCAGCAGCTCTCAAGGGCGGAACACTGAAGCTTTCTTT
CASSSQGRNTEAFF
>-|-|TRBV7-6|TRBJ1-3
TGTGCCAGCAGCTTGGGGACAACTTACTCTGGAAACACCATATATTTT
CASSLGTTYSGNTIYF
>TRBD1|once|TRBV7-9|TRBJ1-2
TGTGCCAGCAGCTTCCCAGGGGGGTATGGCTACACCTTC
CASSFPGGYGYTF
>TRBD1|-|TRBV5-4|TRBJ2-7
TGTGCCAGCAGCTTGGCCGGACAGGCCTACGAGCAGTACTTC
CASSLAGQAYEQYF
>-|once|TRBV6-5|TRBJ1-3
TGTGCCAGCAGTGATCTGAGGGGTCCCATATATTTT
CASSDLRGPIYF
>-|-|TRBV11-3|TRBJ2-5
TGTGCCAGCAGCTTATCAGGGTTCGAGACCCAGTACTTC
CASSLSGFETQYF
>-|few|TRBV30|TRBJ1-1
TGTGCCTGGATGGACCCTTACTTGAACACTGAAGCTTTCTTT
CAWMDPYLNTEAFF
>TRBD1|once|TRBV19|TRBJ1-5
TGTGCCAGTAGTATTGCAGGGGGCGGTCAGCCCCAGCATTTT
CASSIAGGGQPQHF
>-|once|TRBV4-1|TRBJ2-4
TGCGCCAGCAGCCAAGATTTGAGACGGGAGAAAAACATTCAGTACTTC
CASSQDLRREKNIQYF
>-|few|TRBV27|TRBJ1-6
TGTGCCAGCCGTGTCTATAATTCACCCCTCCACTTT
CASRVYNSPLHF
>-|few|TRBV5-4|TRBJ2-7
TGTGCCAGCAGCTTGGGAGGGCACACCTACGAGCAGTACTTC
CASSLGGHTYEQYF
>-|once|TRBV30|TRBJ2-5
TGTGCCTGGAGTGTACCGCCGGGGGTAGAGACCCAGTACTTC
CAWSVPPGVETQYF
>-|few|TRBV7-2|TRBJ2-1
TGTGCCAGCAGCCTCGTGAGCCTCTTAGAGCAGTTCTTC
CASSLVSLLEQFF
>TRBD2|-|TRBV11-2|TRBJ2-1
TGTGCCAGCAGCTTTAGCGGGCTGGGATCTGAGCAGTTCTTC
CASSFSGLGSEQFF
>TRBD1|few|TRBV4-1|TRBJ1-1
TGCGCCAGCAGCCTCACAGGGGTGACTGAAGCTTTCTTT
CASSLTGVTEAFF
>-|-|TRBV6-6|TRBJ2-7
TGTGCCAGCACCCTCAAATACGAGCAGTACTTC
CASTLKYEQYF